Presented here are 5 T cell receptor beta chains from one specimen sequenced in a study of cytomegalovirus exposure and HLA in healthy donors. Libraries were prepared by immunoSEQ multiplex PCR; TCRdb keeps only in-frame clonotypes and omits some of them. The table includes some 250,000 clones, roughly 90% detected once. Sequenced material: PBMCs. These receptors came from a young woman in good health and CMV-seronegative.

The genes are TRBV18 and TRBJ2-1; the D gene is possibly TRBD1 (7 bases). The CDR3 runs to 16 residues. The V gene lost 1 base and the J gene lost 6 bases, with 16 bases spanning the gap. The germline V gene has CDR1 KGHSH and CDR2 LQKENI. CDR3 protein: CASSPRQGDSGNEQFF. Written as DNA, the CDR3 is TGTGCCAGCTCACCACGTCAGGGGGACTCGGGCAATGAGCAGTTCTTC.

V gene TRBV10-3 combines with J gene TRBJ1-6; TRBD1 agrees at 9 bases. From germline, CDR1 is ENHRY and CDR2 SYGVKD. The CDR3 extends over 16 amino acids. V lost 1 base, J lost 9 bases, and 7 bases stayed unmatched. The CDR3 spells CAISEWGQGQGSPLHF. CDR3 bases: TGTGCCATCAGTGAGTGGGGACAGGGTCAGGGTTCACCCCTCCACTTT.

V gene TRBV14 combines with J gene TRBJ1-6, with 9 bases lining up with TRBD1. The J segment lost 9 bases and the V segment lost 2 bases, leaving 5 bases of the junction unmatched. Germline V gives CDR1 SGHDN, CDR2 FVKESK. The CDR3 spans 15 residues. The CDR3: CASSQFGQGFSPLHF. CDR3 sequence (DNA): TGTGCCAGCAGCCAATTTGGACAGGGGTTTTCACCCCTCCACTTT. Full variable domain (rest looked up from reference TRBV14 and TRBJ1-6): EAGVTQFPSHSVIEKGQTVTLRCDPISGHDNLYWYRRVMGKEIKFLLHFVKESKQDESGMPNNRFLAERTGGTYSTLKVQPAELEDSGVYFCASSQFGQGFSPLHFGNGTRLTVT.

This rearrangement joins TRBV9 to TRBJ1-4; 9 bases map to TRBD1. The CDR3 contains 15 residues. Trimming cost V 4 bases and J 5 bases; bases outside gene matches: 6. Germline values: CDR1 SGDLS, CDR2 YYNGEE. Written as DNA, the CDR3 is TGTGCCAGCAGCCCCAGACAGGGGGAGAATGAAAAACTGTTTTTT. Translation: CASSPRQGENEKLFF.

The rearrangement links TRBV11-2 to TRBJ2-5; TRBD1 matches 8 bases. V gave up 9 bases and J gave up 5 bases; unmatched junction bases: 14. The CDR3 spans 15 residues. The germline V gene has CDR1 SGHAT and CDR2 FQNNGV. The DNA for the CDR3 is TGTGCCAGTTCCAACTTCGGACAGGGCTTGGAGACCCAGTACTTC. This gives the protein CASSNFGQGLETQYF.